This T cell receptor (beta chain) derives from a study of CD8 T cells in ankylosing spondylitis. Study conclusions and caveats: A TCR beta motif of roughly eight highly homologous variants appeared characteristic of ankylosing spondylitis blood.

Via MiXCR, TCRdb re-called the 5' RACE reads, giving one row per CDR3 protein. The table shows around 160,000 distinct CDR3 sequences, with 11% occurring only once. The CDR3 has 17 amino acids. Germline V gene sequence: CDR1 MGHDK, CDR2 SYGVNS. With 6 bases clipped from V and 4 bases from J, the junction kept 16 bases outside the gene matches. About this clonotype itself: Its cognate antigen is unknown.

The sequencing input was blood, either unsorted or a sorted T cell fraction (not recorded which). The TCR was taken from a male donor with ankylosing spondylitis or in good health (not recorded which). The chain employs TRBV25-1 and TRBJ1-2; TRBD1 agrees at 8 bases. CDR3 region: CASSPRTGSDTRYGYTF. CDR3 DNA sequence: TGTGCCAGCAGCCCTCGGACAGGGTCCGACACTCGCTATGGCTACACCTTC.